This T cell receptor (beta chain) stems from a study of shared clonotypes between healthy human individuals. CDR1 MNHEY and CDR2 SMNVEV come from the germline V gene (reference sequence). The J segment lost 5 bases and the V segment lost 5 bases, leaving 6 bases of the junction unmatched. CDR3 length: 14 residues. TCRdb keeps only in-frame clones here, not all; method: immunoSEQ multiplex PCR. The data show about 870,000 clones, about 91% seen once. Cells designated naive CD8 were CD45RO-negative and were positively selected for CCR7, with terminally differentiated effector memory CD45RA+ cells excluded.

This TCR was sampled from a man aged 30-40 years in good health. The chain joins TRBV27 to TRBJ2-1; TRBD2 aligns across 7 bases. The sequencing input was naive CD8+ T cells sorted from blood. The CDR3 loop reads CASSPTGTNNEQFF. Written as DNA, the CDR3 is TGTGCCAGCAGTCCTACCGGGACTAACAATGAGCAGTTCTTC.